This is a list of T cell receptor beta chains from one sample in a study of blood T cell repertoires in COVID-19. Sequencing used immunoSEQ multiplex PCR; TCRdb keeps in-frame clones, though not all of them. The sample has approximately 470,000 clones, 87% seen once. Sequenced input: PBMCs or T cells enriched from blood (not recorded which). Receptors originate from a woman aged 18-29 years who had recovered from COVID-19. Each CDR3 is given with its conserved first and last residue. The D gene is left open where the match is weak. Size tells how often a clone was seen (once, few, many) or the class of an expanded clone, and some rows leave it out.

length: 14
V: TRBV5-1
J: TRBJ2-7
size: .
D: TRBD1
CDR3: CASSLPGQIDEQYF
DNA: TGCGCCAGCAGCTTGCCGGGACAGATTGACGAGCAGTACTTC

length: 15
V: TRBV5-1
J: TRBJ2-3
size: .
D: TRBD2
CDR3: CASSPTSGGVDTQYF
DNA: TGCGCCAGCAGCCCAACTAGCGGGGGGGTAGATACGCAGTATTTT

length: 14
V: TRBV27
J: TRBJ1-2
size: .
D: .
CDR3: CASSLSVNSYGYTF
DNA: TGTGCCAGCAGTTTAAGCGTCAACTCCTATGGCTACACCTTC

length: 11
V: TRBV20-1
J: TRBJ1-1
size: .
D: .
CDR3: CSASRNTEAFF
DNA: TGCAGTGCTAGCAGGAACACTGAAGCTTTCTTT

length: 15
V: TRBV19
J: TRBJ2-3
size: .
D: TRBD1
CDR3: CASSLRDRDTDTQYF
DNA: TGTGCCAGCTCCCTCCGGGACAGGGACACAGATACGCAGTATTTT

length: 13
V: TRBV12-3/TRBV12-4
J: TRBJ1-4
size: .
D: .
CDR3: CASSLTDNEKLFF
DNA: TGTGCCAGCAGTTTAACAGATAATGAAAAACTGTTTTTT

length: 14
V: TRBV10-3
J: TRBJ1-5
size: .
D: .
CDR3: CAISYGRDNQPQHF
DNA: TGTGCCATCAGCTATGGACGGGACAATCAGCCCCAGCATTTT

length: 16
V: TRBV4-1
J: TRBJ1-3
size: once
D: .
CDR3: CASSHILQGSGNTIYF
DNA: TGCGCCAGCAGCCACATACTTCAGGGCTCTGGAAACACCATATATTTT

length: 15
V: TRBV27
J: TRBJ1-1
size: .
D: .
CDR3: CASSLMGGGNTEAFF
DNA: TGTGCCAGCAGTTTGATGGGGGGTGGAAACACTGAAGCTTTCTTT

length: 16
V: TRBV10-1
J: TRBJ2-1
size: .
D: TRBD1
CDR3: CASSERGDRGTYEQFF
DNA: TGCGCCAGCAGTGAAAGAGGGGACAGGGGTACCTATGAGCAGTTCTTC

length: 12
V: TRBV13
J: TRBJ1-1
size: .
D: TRBD1
CDR3: CASADRSTEAFF
DNA: TGTGCCAGCGCGGACAGGTCCACTGAAGCTTTCTTT

length: 15
V: TRBV7-9
J: TRBJ1-2
size: few
D: TRBD1
CDR3: CASSLVQGQNYGYTF
DNA: TGTGCCAGCAGCTTAGTCCAGGGACAGAACTATGGCTACACCTTC

length: 13
V: TRBV5-1
J: TRBJ2-1
size: .
D: .
CDR3: CASSLTGTNEQFF
DNA: TGCGCCAGCAGCTTGACAGGCACCAATGAGCAGTTCTTC

length: 14
V: TRBV5-1
J: TRBJ2-5
size: .
D: .
CDR3: CASSPGPGGETQYF
DNA: TGCGCCAGCAGCCCGGGACCCGGGGGAGAGACCCAGTACTTC

length: 12
V: TRBV6-5
J: TRBJ1-2
size: once
D: TRBD1
CDR3: CASHRGNHGYTF
DNA: TGTGCCAGTCACAGGGGTAATCATGGCTACACCTTC

length: 15
V: TRBV6-5
J: TRBJ1-3
size: once
D: .
CDR3: CASSLQALSGNTIYF
DNA: TGTGCCAGCAGTCTACAGGCTCTCTCTGGAAACACCATATATTTT

length: 15
V: TRBV12-5
J: TRBJ2-2
size: once
D: .
CDR3: CASGPPLEHTGELFF
DNA: TGTGCTAGTGGTCCCCCCCTTGAGCACACCGGGGAGCTGTTTTTT

length: 15
V: TRBV7-9
J: TRBJ1-2
size: .
D: .
CDR3: CASSFTMTANYGYTF
DNA: TGTGCCAGCAGCTTTACGATGACAGCGAACTATGGCTACACCTTC

length: 13
V: TRBV12-3/TRBV12-4
J: TRBJ1-6
size: few
D: .
CDR3: CASSGQYNSPLHF
DNA: TGTGCCAGCAGCGGACAGTATAATTCACCCCTCCACTTT

length: 14
V: TRBV2
J: TRBJ1-1
size: .
D: TRBD1
CDR3: CASSTPGQGRSAFF
DNA: TGTGCCAGCAGCACTCCGGGACAGGGGCGTTCAGCTTTCTTT

length: 13
V: TRBV11-3
J: TRBJ1-1
size: .
D: .
CDR3: CASSLRRETEAFF
DNA: TGTGCCAGCAGCTTAAGGAGGGAAACTGAAGCTTTCTTT

length: 15
V: TRBV5-1
J: TRBJ2-1
size: .
D: TRBD1
CDR3: CASSPLLTGGNEQFF
DNA: TGCGCCAGCAGCCCGCTTCTAACAGGGGGCAATGAGCAGTTCTTC

length: 14
V: TRBV6-1
J: TRBJ2-7
size: .
D: .
CDR3: CASSEAGGSYEQYF
DNA: TGTGCCAGCAGTGAAGCGGGGGGCTCCTACGAGCAGTACTTC

length: 14
V: TRBV6-5
J: TRBJ2-1
size: .
D: .
CDR3: CASSYLGLVEEQFF
DNA: TGTGCCAGCAGTTACCTCGGTTTGGTAGAAGAGCAGTTCTTC

length: 16
V: TRBV6-1
J: TRBJ1-4
size: once
D: TRBD1
CDR3: CASSEGTAGGGEKLFF
DNA: TGTGCCAGCAGTGAGGGGACAGCTGGTGGAGGGGAAAAACTGTTTTTT

length: 13
V: TRBV19
J: TRBJ1-1
size: .
D: TRBD1
CDR3: CASSVLRGTGANF
DNA: TGTGCCAGTAGTGTCCTTCGGGGGACAGGGGCCAACTTT

length: 13
V: TRBV11-2
J: TRBJ1-2
size: .
D: .
CDR3: CASSLGGGGGYTF
DNA: TGTGCCAGCAGCTTAGGGGGCGGGGGCGGCTACACCTTC